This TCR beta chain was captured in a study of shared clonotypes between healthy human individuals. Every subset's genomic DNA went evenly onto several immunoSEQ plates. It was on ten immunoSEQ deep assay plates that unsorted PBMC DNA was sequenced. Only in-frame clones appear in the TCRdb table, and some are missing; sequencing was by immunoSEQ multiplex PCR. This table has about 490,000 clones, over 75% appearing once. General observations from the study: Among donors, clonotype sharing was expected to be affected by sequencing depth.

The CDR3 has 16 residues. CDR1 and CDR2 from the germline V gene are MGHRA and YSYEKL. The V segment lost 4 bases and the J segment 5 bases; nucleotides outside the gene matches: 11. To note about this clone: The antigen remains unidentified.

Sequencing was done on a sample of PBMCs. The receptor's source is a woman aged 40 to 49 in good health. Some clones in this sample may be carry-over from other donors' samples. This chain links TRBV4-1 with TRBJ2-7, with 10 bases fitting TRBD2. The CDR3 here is CASSPRSSLAGDEQYF. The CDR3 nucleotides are TGCGCCAGCAGCCCCCGTAGCTCGCTAGCGGGAGACGAGCAGTACTTC.